This TCR beta chain was obtained from a study of blood T cell repertoires in COVID-19. Across the whole study: Samples taken during acute and convalescent COVID-19 were collected in the United States, Italy and Spain.

CDR3 length: 16 residues. With V trimmed by 5 bases and J by 2 bases, 10 bases remained unmatched. CDR1 is MNHEY and CDR2 is SMNVEV in the germline V gene (reference sequence). Authors' analysis steps: Researchers report that nucleated cell counts were estimated from reference gene primer amplification. The method was immunoSEQ multiplex PCR; TCRdb's version includes in-frame clones alone and lacks a portion of them. That table is the source of V, J and clone size, and D and trimming were worked out from the DNA. The table lists 150,000 to 200,000 clones, more than 85% of them singletons. The sample consisted of peripheral blood. The sequence came from a woman aged 25 to 39 with active or convalescent COVID-19. V usage is TRBV27 and J usage is TRBJ2-7; the match to TRBD2 covers 9 bases. Here the CDR3 DNA reads TGTGCCAGCAGTCCCCGGGGACTAGCCTTCCCCTACGAGCAGTACTTC. Translation gives CASSPRGLAFPYEQYF.